The TCR beta chain under discussion was sequenced for a study of CD8 T cells in ankylosing spondylitis. In TCRdb, the 5' RACE reads were re-called with MiXCR into one record per CDR3 protein. Here the sample spans 200,000 to 250,000 distinct CDR3 sequences, more than 9% being singletons. This clonotype was counted at least ten times. Its antigen is unknown. Study-wide points: Reported data indicate significant enrichment of disease-linked clones within matched ankylosing spondylitis synovial fluid. Past studies reported some motif variants in reactive arthritis synovial fluid and blood. Typical of ankylosing spondylitis blood, it appeared, was a TCR beta motif of under 10 highly homologous variants.

The germline gives CDR1 SGHRS, CDR2 YFSETQ. This CDR3 is 14 amino acids long. Trimming cost V 4 bases and J 5 bases; bases outside gene matches: 8. Sequencing was done on a sample of blood, either unsorted or a sorted T cell fraction (not recorded which). This chain joins TRBV5-1 and TRBJ2-7; 8 bases match TRBD1. The sequence came from a male donor with ankylosing spondylitis or in good health (not recorded which). The CDR3 spells CASSPDRERDEQYF. The DNA of the CDR3 is TGCGCCAGCAGCCCGGACAGGGAGCGGGACGAGCAGTACTTC.